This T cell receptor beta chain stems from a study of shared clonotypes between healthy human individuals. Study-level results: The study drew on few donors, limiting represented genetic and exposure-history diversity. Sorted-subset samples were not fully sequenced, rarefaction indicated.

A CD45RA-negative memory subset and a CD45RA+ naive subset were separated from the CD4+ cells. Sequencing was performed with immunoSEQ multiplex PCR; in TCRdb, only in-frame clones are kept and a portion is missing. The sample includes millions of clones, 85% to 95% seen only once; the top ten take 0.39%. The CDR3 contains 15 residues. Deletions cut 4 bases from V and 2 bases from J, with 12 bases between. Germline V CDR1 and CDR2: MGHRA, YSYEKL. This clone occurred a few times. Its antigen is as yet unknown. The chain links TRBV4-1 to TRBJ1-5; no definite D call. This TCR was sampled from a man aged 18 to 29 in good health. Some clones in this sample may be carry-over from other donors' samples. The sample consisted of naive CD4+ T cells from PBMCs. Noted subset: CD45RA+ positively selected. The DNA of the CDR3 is TGCGCCAGCAGCCGAAGTTATGACGGCAATCAGCCCCAGCATTTT. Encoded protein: CASSRSYDGNQPQHF.